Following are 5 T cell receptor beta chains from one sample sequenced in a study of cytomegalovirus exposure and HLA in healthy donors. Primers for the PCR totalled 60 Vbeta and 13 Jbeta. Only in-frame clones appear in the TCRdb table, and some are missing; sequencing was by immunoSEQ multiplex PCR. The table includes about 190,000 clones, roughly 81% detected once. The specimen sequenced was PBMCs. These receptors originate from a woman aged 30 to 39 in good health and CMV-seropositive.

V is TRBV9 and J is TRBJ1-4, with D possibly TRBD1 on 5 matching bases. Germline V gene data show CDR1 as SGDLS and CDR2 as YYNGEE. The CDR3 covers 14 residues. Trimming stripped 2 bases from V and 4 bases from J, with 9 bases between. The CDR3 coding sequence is TGTGCCAGCAGCGTCGGGCAGGGTAATGAAAAACTGTTTTTT. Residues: CASSVGQGNEKLFF.

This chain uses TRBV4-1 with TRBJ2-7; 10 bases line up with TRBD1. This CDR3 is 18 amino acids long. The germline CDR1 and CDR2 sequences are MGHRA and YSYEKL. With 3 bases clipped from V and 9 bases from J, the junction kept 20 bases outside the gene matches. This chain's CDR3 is CASSQAQLGGTGDRRQYF. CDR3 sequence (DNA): TGCGCCAGCAGCCAGGCGCAATTGGGGGGGACAGGGGACCGGAGGCAGTACTTC.

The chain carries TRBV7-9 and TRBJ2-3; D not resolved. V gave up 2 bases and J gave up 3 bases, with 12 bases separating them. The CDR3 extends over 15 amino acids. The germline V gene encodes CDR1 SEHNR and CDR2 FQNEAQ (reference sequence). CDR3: CASSLFEALTDTQYF. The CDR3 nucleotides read TGTGCCAGCAGCTTATTCGAGGCACTTACAGATACGCAGTATTTT.

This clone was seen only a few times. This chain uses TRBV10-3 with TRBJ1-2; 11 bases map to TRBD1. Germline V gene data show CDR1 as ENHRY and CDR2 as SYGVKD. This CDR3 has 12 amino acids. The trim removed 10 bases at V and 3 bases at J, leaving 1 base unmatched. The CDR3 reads CATGQGDYGYTF. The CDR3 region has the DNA TGTGCCACGGGACAGGGGGACTATGGCTACACCTTC.

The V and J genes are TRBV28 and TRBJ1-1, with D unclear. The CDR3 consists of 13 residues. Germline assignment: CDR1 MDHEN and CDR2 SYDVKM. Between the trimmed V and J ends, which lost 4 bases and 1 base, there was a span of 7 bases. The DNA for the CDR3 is TGTGCCAGCAGTTCCGTTCCGAACACTGAAGCTTTCTTT. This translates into CASSSVPNTEAFF.